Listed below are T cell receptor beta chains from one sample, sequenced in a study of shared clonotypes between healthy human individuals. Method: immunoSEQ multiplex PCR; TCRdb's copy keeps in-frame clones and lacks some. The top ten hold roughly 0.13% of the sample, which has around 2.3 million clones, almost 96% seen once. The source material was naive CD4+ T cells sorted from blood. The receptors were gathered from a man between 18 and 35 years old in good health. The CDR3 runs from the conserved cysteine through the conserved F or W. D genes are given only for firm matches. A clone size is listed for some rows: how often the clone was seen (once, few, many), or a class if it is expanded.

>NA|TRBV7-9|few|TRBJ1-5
TGTGCCAGCAGCCTCTCGGAGGGCATAGGGAGCAATCAGCCCCAGCATTTT
CASSLSEGIGSNQPQHF
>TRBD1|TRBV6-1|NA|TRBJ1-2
TGTGCCAGCAGTAACCACCGCGGACAGGGCTCTGGCTACACCTTC
CASSNHRGQGSGYTF
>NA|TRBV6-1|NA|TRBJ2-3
TGTGCCAGCAGTGAATTGGGAGATACGCAGTATTTT
CASSELGDTQYF
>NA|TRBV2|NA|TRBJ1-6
TGTGCCAGCAGTGTCGGGCTCCTCCTAGGGGCCCTCCACTTT
CASSVGLLLGALHF
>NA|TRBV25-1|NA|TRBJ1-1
TGTGCCAGCAGTGAATCCCGCCCGGGACAGAACACTGAAGCTTTCTTT
CASSESRPGQNTEAFF
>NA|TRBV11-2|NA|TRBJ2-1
TGTGCCAGCAGCCCGATGTTGGGCTCTAGCTCCTACAATGAGCAGTTCTTC
CASSPMLGSSSYNEQFF
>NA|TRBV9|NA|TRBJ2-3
TGTGCCAGCAGCGTAGAAGCGAGATCTAGCACAGATACGCAGTATTTT
CASSVEARSSTDTQYF
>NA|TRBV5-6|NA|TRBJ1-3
TGTGCCAGCAGCTCCCGGGACGGCTGGACTAGAAACACCATATATTTT
CASSSRDGWTRNTIYF
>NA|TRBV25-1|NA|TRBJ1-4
TGTGCCAGCAGGGGGTGGGGGGCAGGGGAAAAACTGTTTTTT
CASRGWGAGEKLFF
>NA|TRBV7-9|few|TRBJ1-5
TGTGCCAGCAGCTTAGGGGGTCACCAGCATTTT
CASSLGGHQHF
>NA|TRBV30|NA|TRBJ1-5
TGTGCCTGGAGAGGAGTAAATAGCAATCAGCCCCAGCATTTT
CAWRGVNSNQPQHF
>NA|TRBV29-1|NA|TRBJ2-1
TGCAGCGTCTCTCCGGGCAATGAGCAGTTCTTC
CSVSPGNEQFF
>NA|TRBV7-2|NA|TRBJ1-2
TGTGCCAGCAGCTTAGCGGACGGGTCCTATGGCTACACCTTC
CASSLADGSYGYTF
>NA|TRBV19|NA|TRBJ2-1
TGTGCCAGTACAGGGTCGTGGGCTAATGAGCAGTTCTTC
CASTGSWANEQFF
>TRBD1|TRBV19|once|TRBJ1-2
TGTGCCAGTCGGAGACAGGGAAACTATGGCTACACCTTC
CASRRQGNYGYTF
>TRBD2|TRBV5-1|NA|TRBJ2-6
TGCGCCAGCAGCTTTCGGGGGGTCAACTCTGGGGCCAACGTCCTGACTTTC
CASSFRGVNSGANVLTF
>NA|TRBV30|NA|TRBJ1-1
TGTGCCTGGAGGTTCACGGACACTGAAGCTTTCTTT
CAWRFTDTEAFF
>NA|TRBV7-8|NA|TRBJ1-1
TGTGCCAGCAGCTTAACAGGGATCATGAACACTGAAGCTTTCTTT
CASSLTGIMNTEAFF
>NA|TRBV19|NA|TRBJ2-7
TGTGCCAGTAGTATAGGAGAGGGTTACGAGCAGTACTTC
CASSIGEGYEQYF
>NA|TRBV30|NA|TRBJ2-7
TGTGCCTGGGGAGACCCATACGAGCAGTACTTC
CAWGDPYEQYF
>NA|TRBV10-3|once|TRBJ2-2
TGTGCCATCAGTCCTAGCAACGGCGGTCCCACCGGGGAGCTGTTTTTT
CAISPSNGGPTGELFF
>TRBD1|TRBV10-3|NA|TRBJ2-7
TGTGCCATCAGGGGTACAGGGGGGCTCTACGAGCAGTACTTC
CAIRGTGGLYEQYF
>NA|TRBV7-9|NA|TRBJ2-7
TGTGCCAGCAGCTTTAGCGACTACGAGCAGTACTTC
CASSFSDYEQYF
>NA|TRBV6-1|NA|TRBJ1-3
TGTGCCAGCAGTGCCCCTGGGGGGTTTGGAAACACCATATATTTT
CASSAPGGFGNTIYF
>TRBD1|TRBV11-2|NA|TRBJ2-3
TGTGCCAGCAGACAGACAGGGGGAATGCATACGCAGTATTTT
CASRQTGGMHTQYF
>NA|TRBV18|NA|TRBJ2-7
TGTGCCAGCTCACCACTACAGGCAGTCTACGAGCAGTACTTC
CASSPLQAVYEQYF